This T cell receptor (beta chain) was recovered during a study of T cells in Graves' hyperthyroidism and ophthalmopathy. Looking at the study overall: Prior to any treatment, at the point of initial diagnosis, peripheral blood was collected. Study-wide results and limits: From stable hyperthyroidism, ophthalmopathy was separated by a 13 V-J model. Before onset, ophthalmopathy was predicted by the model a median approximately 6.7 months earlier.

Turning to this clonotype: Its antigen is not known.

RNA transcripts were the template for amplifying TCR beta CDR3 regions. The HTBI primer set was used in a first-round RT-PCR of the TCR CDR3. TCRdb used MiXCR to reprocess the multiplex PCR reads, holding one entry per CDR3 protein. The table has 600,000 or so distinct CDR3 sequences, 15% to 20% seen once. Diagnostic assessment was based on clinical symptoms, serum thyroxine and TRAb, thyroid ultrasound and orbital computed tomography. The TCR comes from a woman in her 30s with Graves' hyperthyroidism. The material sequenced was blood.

The CDR3 loop is CASGQGLNQPQHF. Written as DNA, the CDR3 is TGTGCCAGCGGACAGGGATTAAATCAGCCCCAGCATTTT. The chain recombines TRBV2 with TRBJ1-5; 8 bases agree with TRBD1. Trimming removed 8 bases from V and 4 bases from J; junction bases left unmatched: 4. CDR3 length: 13 residues. In germline, CDR1 is SNHLY, CDR2 FYNNEI.